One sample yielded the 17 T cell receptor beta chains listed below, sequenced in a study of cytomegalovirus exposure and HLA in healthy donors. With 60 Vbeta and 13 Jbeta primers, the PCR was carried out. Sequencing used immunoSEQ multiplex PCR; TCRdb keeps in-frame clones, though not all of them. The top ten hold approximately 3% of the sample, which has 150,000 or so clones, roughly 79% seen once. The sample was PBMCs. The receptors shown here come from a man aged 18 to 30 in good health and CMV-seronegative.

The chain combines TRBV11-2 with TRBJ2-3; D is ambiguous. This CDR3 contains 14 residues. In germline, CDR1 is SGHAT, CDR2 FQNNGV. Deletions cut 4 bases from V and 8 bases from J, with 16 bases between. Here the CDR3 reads CASSSPRFQTTQYF. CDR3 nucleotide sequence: TGTGCCAGCAGCTCGCCCAGGTTCCAAACTACGCAGTATTTT.

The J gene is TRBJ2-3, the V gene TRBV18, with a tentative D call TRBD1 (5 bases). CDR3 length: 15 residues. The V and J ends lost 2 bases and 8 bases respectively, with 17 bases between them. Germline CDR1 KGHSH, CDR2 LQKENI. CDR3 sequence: CASSPAVPRRGTQYF. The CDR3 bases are TGTGCCAGCTCACCAGCTGTTCCGCGAAGGGGTACGCAGTATTTT. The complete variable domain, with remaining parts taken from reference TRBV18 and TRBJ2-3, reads NAGVMQNPRHLVRRRGQEARLRCSPMKGHSHVYWYRQLPEEGLKFMVYLQKENIIDESGMPKERFSAEFPKEGPSILRIQQVVRGDSAAYFCASSPAVPRRGTQYFGPGTRLTVL.

The CDR3 DNA reads TGTGCCAGCAGTCGGTGGAGCGGGGGAACAGATACGCAGTATTTT. This codes for CASSRWSGGTDTQYF. This chain links TRBV5-8 with TRBJ2-3; 8 bases line up with TRBD2. Trimming cost V 5 bases and J 3 bases; bases outside gene matches: 8. Per germline, CDR1 SGHTS and CDR2 YDEGEE. The CDR3 is 15 residues long.

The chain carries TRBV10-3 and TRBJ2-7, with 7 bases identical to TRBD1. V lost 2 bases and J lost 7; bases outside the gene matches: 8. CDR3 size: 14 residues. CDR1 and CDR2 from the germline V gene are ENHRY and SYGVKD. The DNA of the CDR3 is TGTGCCATCAGTGAGGGGACGACAGGGATTGAGCAGTACGTC. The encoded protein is CAISEGTTGIEQYV.

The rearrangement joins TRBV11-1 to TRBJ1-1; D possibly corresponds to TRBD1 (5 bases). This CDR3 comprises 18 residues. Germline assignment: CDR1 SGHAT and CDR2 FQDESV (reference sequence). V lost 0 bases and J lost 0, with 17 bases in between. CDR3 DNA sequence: TGTGCCAGCAGCTTAGCCTTAAAGCGGGGCATCATGAACACTGAAGCTTTCTTT. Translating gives CASSLALKRGIMNTEAFF.

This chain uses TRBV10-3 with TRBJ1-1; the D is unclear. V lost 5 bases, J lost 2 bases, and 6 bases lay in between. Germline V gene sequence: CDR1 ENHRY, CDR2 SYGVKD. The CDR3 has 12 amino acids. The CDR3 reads CAISSGNTEAFF. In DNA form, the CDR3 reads TGTGCCATCAGTTCAGGTAACACTGAAGCTTTCTTT.

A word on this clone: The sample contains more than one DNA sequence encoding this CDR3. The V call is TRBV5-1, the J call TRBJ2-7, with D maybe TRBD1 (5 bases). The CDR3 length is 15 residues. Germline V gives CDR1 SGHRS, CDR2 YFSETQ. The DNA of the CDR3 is TGCGCCAGTAGCTTGGGAACAGGTCACCTCTACGAGCAGTACGTC. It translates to CASSLGTGHLYEQYV.

DNA of the CDR3: TGTGCCAGCAGCTTGGCGCGGGAGGGACTACGGCAAGAGACCCAGTACTTC. This codes for CASSLAREGLRQETQYF. The chain couples TRBV7-9 to TRBJ2-5, with TRBD2 identical over 9 bases. From germline, CDR1 is SEHNR and CDR2 FQNEAQ (reference sequence). V gave up 3 bases and J gave up 2 bases; unmatched junction bases: 10. CDR3 size: 17 residues.

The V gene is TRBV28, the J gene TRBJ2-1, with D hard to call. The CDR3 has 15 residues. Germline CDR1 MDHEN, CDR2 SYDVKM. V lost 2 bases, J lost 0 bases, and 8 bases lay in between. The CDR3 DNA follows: TGTGCCAGCAGTTTACCCCCCAGCTCCTACAATGAGCAGTTCTTC. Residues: CASSLPPSSYNEQFF.

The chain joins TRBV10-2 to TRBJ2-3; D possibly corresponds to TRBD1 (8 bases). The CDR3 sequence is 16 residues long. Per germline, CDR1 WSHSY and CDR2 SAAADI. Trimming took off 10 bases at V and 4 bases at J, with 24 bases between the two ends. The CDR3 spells CAILSRRQGRADTQYF. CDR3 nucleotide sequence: TGCGCCATCCTTAGCCGGAGACAGGGGAGGGCAGATACGCAGTATTTT.

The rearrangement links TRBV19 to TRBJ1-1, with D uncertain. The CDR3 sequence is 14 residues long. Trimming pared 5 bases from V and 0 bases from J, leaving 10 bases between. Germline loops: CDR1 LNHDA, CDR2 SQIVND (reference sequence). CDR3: CASSHPAVNTEAFF. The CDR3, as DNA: TGTGCCAGTAGTCATCCGGCGGTGAACACTGAAGCTTTCTTT. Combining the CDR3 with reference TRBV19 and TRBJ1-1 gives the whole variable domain DGGITQSPKYLFRKEGQNVTLSCEQNLNHDAMYWYRQDPGQGLRLIYYSQIVNDFQKGDIAEGYSVSREKKESFPLTVTSAQKNPTAFYLCASSHPAVNTEAFFGQGTRLTVV.

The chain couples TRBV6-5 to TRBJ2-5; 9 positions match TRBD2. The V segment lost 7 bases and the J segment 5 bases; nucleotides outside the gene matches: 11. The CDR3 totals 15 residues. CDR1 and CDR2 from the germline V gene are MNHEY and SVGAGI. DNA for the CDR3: TGTGCCAGCACCGCTAGCGGGGCGCCCCGGGAGACCCAGTACTTC. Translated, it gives CASTASGAPRETQYF.

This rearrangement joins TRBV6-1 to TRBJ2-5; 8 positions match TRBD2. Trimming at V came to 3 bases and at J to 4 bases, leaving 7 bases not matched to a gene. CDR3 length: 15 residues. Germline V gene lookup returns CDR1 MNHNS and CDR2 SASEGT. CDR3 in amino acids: CASSEGGAGGETQYF. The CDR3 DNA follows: TGTGCCAGCAGTGAGGGCGGGGCGGGAGGAGAGACCCAGTACTTC.

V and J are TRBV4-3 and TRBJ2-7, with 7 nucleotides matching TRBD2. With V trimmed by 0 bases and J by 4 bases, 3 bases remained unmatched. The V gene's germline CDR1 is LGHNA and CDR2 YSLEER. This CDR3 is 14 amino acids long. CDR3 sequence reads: CASSQDQAGYEQYF. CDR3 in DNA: TGCGCCAGCAGCCAAGATCAAGCGGGATACGAGCAGTACTTC.

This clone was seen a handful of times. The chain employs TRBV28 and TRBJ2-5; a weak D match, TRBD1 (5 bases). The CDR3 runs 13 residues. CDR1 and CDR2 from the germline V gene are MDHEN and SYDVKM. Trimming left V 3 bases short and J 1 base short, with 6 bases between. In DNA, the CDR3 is TGTGCCAGCAGTTTCGACAGCCAAGAGACCCAGTACTTC. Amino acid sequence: CASSFDSQETQYF.

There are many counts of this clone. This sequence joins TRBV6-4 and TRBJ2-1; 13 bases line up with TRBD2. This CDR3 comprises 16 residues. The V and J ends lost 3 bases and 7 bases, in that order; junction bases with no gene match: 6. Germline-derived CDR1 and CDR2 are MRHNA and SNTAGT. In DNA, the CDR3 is TGTGCCAGCAGTGATTCCGGGACTAGCGGGGTGAATGAGCAGTTCTTC. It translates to CASSDSGTSGVNEQFF.

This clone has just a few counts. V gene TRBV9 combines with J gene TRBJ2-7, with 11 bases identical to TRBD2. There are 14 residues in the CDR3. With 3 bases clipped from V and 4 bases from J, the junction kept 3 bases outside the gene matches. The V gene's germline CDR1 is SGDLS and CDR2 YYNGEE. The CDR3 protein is CASSELAGGYEQYF. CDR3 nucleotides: TGTGCCAGCAGCGAGCTAGCGGGGGGATACGAGCAGTACTTC.